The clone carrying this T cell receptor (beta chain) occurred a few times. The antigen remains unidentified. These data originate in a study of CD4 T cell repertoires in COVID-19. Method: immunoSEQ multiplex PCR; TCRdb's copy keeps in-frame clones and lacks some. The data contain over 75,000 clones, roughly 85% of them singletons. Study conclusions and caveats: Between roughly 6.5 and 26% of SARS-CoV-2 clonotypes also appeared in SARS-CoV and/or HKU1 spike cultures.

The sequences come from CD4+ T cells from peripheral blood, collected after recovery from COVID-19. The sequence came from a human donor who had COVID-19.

CDR3 sequence (DNA): TGTGCCAGCAGTATAAGCGGGAGGGCCCCCCACTACTACGAGCAGTACTTC. The encoded protein is CASSISGRAPHYYEQYF. The chain combines TRBV27 with TRBJ2-7; 10 bases agree with TRBD2. The CDR3 runs to 17 residues. V was pared by 5 bases and J by 3 bases, with 13 bases of the junction left unmatched. Germline V gene lookup returns CDR1 MNHEY and CDR2 SMNVEV (reference sequence).